This entry lists 3 T cell receptor beta chains sequenced from one sample in a study of persistence of HIV-infected CD4 T cells (dated by TCRdb to the early 2020s). What the treatment or condition label conveys for this sample: suppressive antiretroviral therapy. A pool of overlapping 15-mer peptides from HIV-1 Gag, at 1 ug per peptide per mL, was used to stimulate the cells. Memory CD4+ T cells that did not respond, being CD40L-negative, CD69-negative and CD45RO-high, were sorted as memory populations depleted of antigen-responding cells. The immunoSEQ hsTCRB assay version 4 in survey mode was used to sequence TCRbeta repertoires from genomic DNA. TCRdb's version of the immuneACCESS table is confined to in-frame rearrangements and falls short of the full clone set. An unresolved V gene accounts for under half of the shortfall where checked; the remainder is of unknown origin. Across this sample there are about 36,000 clones, with over 65% seen only once. In total, the top ten clones hold roughly 5.6% of the sample.

Their antigens are not known. The specimen was cultured CD4+ T cells from PBMCs, collected from a patient who received antiretroviral therapy. The meaning of the sample's cell subset or site label: CD40L-CD69- CD45RO-high memory CD4 T cells not responding to Gag peptides. These receptors came from an adult with HIV. The donor label of this sample is uncertain.

This chain connects TRBV7-9 to TRBJ1-2, with a weak D call TRBD1 (5 bases). Trimming took 5 bases from V and 4 from J, leaving 17 bases between them. The CDR3 runs to 15 residues. Germline V gene sequence: CDR1 SEHNR, CDR2 FQNEAQ (reference sequence). The CDR3: CASSLGTVDFYGYTF. The CDR3 DNA reads as TGTGCCAGCAGCCTAGGGACGGTGGACTTCTATGGCTACACCTTC.

The V gene is TRBV28, the J gene TRBJ1-5, with D tentatively TRBD1 (6 bases). The CDR3 is 15 residues long. Trimming took 5 bases from V and 0 from J, leaving 11 bases between them. From germline, CDR1 is MDHEN and CDR2 SYDVKM. The CDR3 DNA reads TGTGCCAGCAGTAGGGGGGGCGTTAGCAATCAGCCCCAGCATTTT. Translated: CASSRGGVSNQPQHF.

The chain links TRBV7-3 to TRBJ2-1; weak D call: TRBD2 (5 bases). Germline CDR1 SGHTA, CDR2 FQGTGA. There are 15 residues in the CDR3. V lost 2 bases and J lost 10, with 18 bases in between. Written as DNA, the CDR3 is TGTGCCAGCAGCTTATCGATCGGGATTAAAGGCGAGCAGTTCTTC. Its translation is CASSLSIGIKGEQFF.